This TCR beta chain was sequenced for a study of blood T cell repertoires in COVID-19 (TCRdb year 2020). Background for the entire study: The collaborator samples originated in the United States, Italy and Spain and spanned the acute and convalescent phases of COVID-19. The material from the prospective study consisted of cDNA or gDNA derived from T cells, B-cell-depleted T cells, or PBMCs. Deeply sampled blood TCRbeta repertoires from subjects exposed to, actively infected with, or recovered from COVID-19 were included in the dataset. The repertoires were released in a freely available public database meant as a resource for research on the immune response to SARS-CoV-2. The samples were drawn from two sources: the first 160 participants of the ongoing ImmuneRACE study, and over 950 subjects contributed by 6 global collaborators. The sample metadata nearly always contained a de-identified subject ID, COVID-19 status, age in years and sex. Where available, HLA class I and class II types were taken from metadata supplied by the sample provider and were not determined by assay-based typing.

Taken from cysteine to phenylalanine, the CDR3 has 16 residues. The only DNA kept is the CDR3, 48 bases in frame from the first base. Looking up the germline V gene yields CDR1 SGHTA and CDR2 FQGNSA. V is pruned by 5 bases and J by 0 bases, leaving 7 bases of the junction without a gene match. TCRbeta CDR3 regions were amplified from genomic DNA using the immunoSEQ Assay, a bias-controlled multiplex PCR. Per the authors' processing: Within the assay, amplification of reference gene primers was used to estimate how many nucleated cells each sample contained. Sequence reads were collapsed and filtered to measure the absolute abundance of every unique TCRbeta CDR3 rearrangement. For each sample, productive Simpson clonality was calculated as the square root of Simpson's diversity index over productive rearrangements. TCRdb carries this immuneACCESS record with in-frame sequences only. Its versions omit some clonotypes, under half of them owing to an unresolved V gene in the studies checked, with the rest unexplained. V and J calls and clone size are copied from that table; D and trimming were computed from the DNA. Within this sample are about 390,000 clones, with approximately 87% of them counted one time only. The ten largest make up approximately 9.3% of the sample.

Remarks on this clone: The target of this receptor is not known. No per-base quality is available; no much larger clone lies one base away.

In the prospective study, participants were roughly 18 to 95 years old, resided in fewer than 25 geographic areas of the United States, and were enrolled through a virtual design. Cohort assignment in the prospective study relied on participant-reported clinical history from a screening survey and a study questionnaire. ImmuneRACE Cohort 3 recovered participants were defined by two consecutive negative NP/OP PCR tests, healthcare professional clearance, or symptom resolution. In the prospective study, mobile phlebotomists collected whole blood, serum and a nasopharyngeal or oropharyngeal swab from each participant. Over a 2-month period, participants in the prospective study had the option of providing additional blood draws and questionnaires. Before DNA extraction, blood samples from the prospective study were shipped at room temperature or frozen. Overall study results and their limits: How much clinical and demographic metadata was included differed by source and by participant, and the metadata was provided uncurated.

Material for sequencing was PBMCs or T cells enriched from blood (not recorded which). The sequence was obtained from a woman aged 45 to 65 who had recovered from COVID-19. The V and J genes are TRBV7-2 and TRBJ2-1, with 7 bases aligning to TRBD1. The CDR3 protein sequence reads: CASSPRTGASYNEQFF. The DNA sequence is TGTGCCAGCAGCCCTCGGACAGGAGCCTCCTACAATGAGCAGTTCTTC.